This entry describes one TCR beta chain. This record belongs to a study of blood T cell repertoires in COVID-19. Authors' data handling: Estimation of nucleated cell counts relied on the amplification of reference gene primers. Generated by immunoSEQ multiplex PCR, the TCRdb table keeps only in-frame clones and is missing some. V and J calls and clone size come straight from that table; D and trimming were deduced from the DNA. The sample carries fewer than 200,000 clones, approximately 86% recorded once. Sequencing input: peripheral blood. The sequence came from a man aged 35-49 years with active or convalescent COVID-19.

The CDR3 DNA follows: TGTGCCAGCTCACCGGGGACAGCCAACACCGGGGAGCTGTTTTTT. Its translation is CASSPGTANTGELFF. The V call is TRBV18, the J call TRBJ2-2; 7 bases map to TRBD1. The CDR3 length is 15 residues. Germline CDR1 and CDR2: KGHSH and LQKENI. V lost 3 bases and J lost 2; bases outside the gene matches: 3.